The clone carrying this T cell receptor (beta chain) was detected only once. Lesional scalp punch biopsies and peripheral blood came from alopecia areata patients. It was cDNA, reverse transcribed from extracted RNA, that served as the sequencing template. Clones were sequenced by immunoSEQ multiplex PCR, and TCRdb holds only the in-frame ones, with some missing. The table shows roughly 20,000 clones, with more than 50% occurring only once. These data originate in a study of CD8+ T cells in alopecia areata. The CDR3 has 20 residues. After removal of 1 base from V and 5 bases from J, the junction contained 21 bases not matched to a gene. Germline assignment: CDR1 SGHRS and CDR2 YFSETQ.

The receptor was isolated from a human donor with alopecia areata. Sequenced material: skin, taken at week 0. The chain links TRBV5-1 to TRBJ1-2; 9 bases are a match to TRBD1. CDR3 bases: TGCGCCAGCAGCTTGACCGGACTTTTCACAGGGGGCGCAGCATGGTATGGCTACACCTTC. Protein sequence: CASSLTGLFTGGAAWYGYTF. Supplemented by reference TRBV5-1 and TRBJ1-2, the full variable domain reads KAGVTQTPRYLIKTRGQQVTLSCSPISGHRSVSWYQQTPGQGLQFLFEYFSETQRNKGNFPGRFSGRQFSNSRSEMNVSTLELGDSALYLCASSLTGLFTGGAAWYGYTFGSGTRLTVV.